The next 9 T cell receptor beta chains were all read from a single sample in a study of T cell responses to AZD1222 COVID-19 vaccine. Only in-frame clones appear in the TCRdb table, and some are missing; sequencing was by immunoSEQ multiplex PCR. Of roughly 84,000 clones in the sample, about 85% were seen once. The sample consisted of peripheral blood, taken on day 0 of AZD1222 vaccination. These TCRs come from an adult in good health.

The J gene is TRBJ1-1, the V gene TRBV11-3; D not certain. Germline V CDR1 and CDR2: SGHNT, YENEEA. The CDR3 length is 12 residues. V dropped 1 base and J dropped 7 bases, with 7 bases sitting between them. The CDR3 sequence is CASSLVEGEAFF. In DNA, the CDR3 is TGTGCCAGCAGCTTAGTCGAGGGTGAAGCTTTCTTT.

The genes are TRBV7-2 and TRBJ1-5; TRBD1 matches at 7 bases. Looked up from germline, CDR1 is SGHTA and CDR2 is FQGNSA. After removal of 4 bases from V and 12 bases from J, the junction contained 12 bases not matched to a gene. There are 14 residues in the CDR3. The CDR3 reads CASSSQGGNNDQHF. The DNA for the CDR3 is TGTGCCAGCAGCTCCCAAGGGGGCAATAATGACCAGCATTTT.

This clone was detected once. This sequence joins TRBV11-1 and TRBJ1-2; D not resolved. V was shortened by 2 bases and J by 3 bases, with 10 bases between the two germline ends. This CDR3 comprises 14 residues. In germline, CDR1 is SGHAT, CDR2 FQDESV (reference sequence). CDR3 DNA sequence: TGTGCCAGCAGCTTAACAGCGTGGGACTATGGCTACACCTTC. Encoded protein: CASSLTAWDYGYTF. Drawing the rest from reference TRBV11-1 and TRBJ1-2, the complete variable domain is EAEVAQSPRYKITEKSQAVAFWCDPISGHATLYWYRQILGQGPELLVQFQDESVVDDSQLPKDRFSAERLKGVDSTLKIQPAELGDSAMYLCASSLTAWDYGYTFGSGTRLTVV.

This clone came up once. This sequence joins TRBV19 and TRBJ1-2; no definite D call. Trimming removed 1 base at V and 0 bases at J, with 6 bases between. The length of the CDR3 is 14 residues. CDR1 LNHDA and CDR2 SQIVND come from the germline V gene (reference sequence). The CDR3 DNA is TGTGCCAGTAGTATAGTGGGAGCTAACTATGGCTACACCTTC. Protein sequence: CASSIVGANYGYTF.

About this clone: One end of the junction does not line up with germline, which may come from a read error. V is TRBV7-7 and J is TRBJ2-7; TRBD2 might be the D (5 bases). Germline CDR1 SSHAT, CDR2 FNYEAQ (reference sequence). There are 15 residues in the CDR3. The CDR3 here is CASSLAHGPSYEQYF. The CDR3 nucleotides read TGTGCTAGCAGCTTAGCGCACGGACCGTCCTACGAGCAGTACTTC.

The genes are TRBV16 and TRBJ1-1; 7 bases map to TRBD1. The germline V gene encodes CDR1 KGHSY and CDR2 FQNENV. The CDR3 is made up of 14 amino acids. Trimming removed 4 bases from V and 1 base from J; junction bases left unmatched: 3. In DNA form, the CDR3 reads TGTGCCAGCAGCCCGGAGGGGGCGAACACTGAAGCTTTCTTT. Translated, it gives CASSPEGANTEAFF. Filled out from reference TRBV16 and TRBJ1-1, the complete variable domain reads GEEVAQTPKHLVRGEGQKAKLYCAPIKGHSYVFWYQQVLKNEFKFLISFQNENVFDETGMPKERFSAKCLPNSPCSLEIQATKLEDSAVYFCASSPEGANTEAFFGQGTRLTVV.

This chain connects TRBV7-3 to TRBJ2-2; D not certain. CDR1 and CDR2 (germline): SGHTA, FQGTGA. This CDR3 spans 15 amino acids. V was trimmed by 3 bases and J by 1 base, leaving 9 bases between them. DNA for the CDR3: TGTGCCAGCAGCTTTTCGGCAGAGAACACCGGGGAGCTGTTTTTT. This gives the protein CASSFSAENTGELFF.

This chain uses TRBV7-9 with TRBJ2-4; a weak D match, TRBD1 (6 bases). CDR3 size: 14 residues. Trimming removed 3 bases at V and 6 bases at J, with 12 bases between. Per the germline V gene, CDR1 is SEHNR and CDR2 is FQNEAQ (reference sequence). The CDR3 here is CASSFRGDINIQYF. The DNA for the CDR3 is TGTGCCAGCAGCTTTCGTGGGGACATAAACATTCAGTACTTC. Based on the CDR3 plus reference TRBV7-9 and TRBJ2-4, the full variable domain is DTGVSQNPRHKITKRGQNVTFRCDPISEHNRLYWYRQTLGQGPEFLTYFQNEAQLEKSRLLSDRFSAERPKGSFSTLEIQRTEQGDSAMYLCASSFRGDINIQYFGAGTRLSVL.

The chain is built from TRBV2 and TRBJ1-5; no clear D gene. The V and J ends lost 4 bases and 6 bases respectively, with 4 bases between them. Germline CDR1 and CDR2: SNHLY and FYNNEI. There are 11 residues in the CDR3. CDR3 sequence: CASSVGQPQHF. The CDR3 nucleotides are TGTGCCAGCAGTGTAGGTCAGCCCCAGCATTTT.